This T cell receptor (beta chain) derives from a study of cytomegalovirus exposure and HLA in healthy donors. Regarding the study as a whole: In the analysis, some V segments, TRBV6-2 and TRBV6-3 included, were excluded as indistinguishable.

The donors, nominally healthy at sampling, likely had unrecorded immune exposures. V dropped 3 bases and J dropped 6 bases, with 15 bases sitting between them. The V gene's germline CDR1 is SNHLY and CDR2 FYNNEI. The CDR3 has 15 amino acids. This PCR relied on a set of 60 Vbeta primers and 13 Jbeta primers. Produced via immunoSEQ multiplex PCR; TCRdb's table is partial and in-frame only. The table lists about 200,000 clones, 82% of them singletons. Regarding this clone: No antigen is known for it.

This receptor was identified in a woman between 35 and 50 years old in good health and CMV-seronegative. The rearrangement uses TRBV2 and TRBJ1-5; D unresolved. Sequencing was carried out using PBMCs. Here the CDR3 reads CASSENGGGSQPQHF. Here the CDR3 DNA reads TGTGCCAGCAGTGAGAACGGAGGAGGGAGTCAGCCCCAGCATTTT.